This TCR beta chain was sequenced in a study of cytotoxic CD8 clonotypes in ibrutinib-treated CLL. The wider study: The patients, about a dozen relapsed/refractory and roughly 15 treatment-naive, included around 17 who were IGHV unmutated. Among patients, approximately 24 responded partially and 2 completely; around 14 then stayed remitted and some twelve progressed after median around 66 months. Study outcomes and limitations: Public clonotypes were rare and shrank or held steady on treatment.

Germline CDR1 reads SGHTA; CDR2 reads FQGNSA. V was cut by 5 bases and J by 5 bases, with 7 bases left in between. The CDR3 consists of 12 residues. Turning to this clone: The antigen is unknown.

Using immunoSEQ multiplex PCR, the repertoire was profiled, and TCRdb retains in-frame clones only, with some absent. This sample has 90,000 to 100,000 clones; about 72% occur once, and the top ten carry around 32%. The receptor was isolated from a human donor with chronic lymphocytic leukemia. The sequencing here drew on PBMCs, taken after 12 months of ibrutinib treatment. The rearrangement links TRBV7-2 to TRBJ2-1; D gene ambiguous. This CDR3 is CASSPLHNEQFF. The DNA of the CDR3 is TGTGCCAGCAGCCCGCTCCACAATGAGCAGTTCTTC.